Listed below are T cell receptor beta chains from one sample, sequenced in a study of cytomegalovirus exposure and HLA in healthy donors. The assay was immunoSEQ multiplex PCR, and TCRdb's table has in-frame clones only and misses some. The sample has about 190,000 clones; around 77% are singletons. Material: PBMCs. Receptor source: a woman aged 18-29 years in good health and CMV-seronegative. Both conserved end residues are part of each CDR3. D genes are given only for firm matches. The size field is filled for only some rows; it gives once, few, many or a size class.

V gene	D gene	J gene	clone size	CDR3 protein	CDR3 DNA
TRBV5-1	TRBD2	TRBJ2-4	-	CASSLEGGMDIQYF	TGCGCCAGCAGCTTGGAGGGAGGGATGGACATTCAGTACTTC
TRBV7-2	TRBD1	TRBJ1-1	-	CASSLGTGVEAFF	TGTGCCAGCAGCTTGGGGACAGGTGTTGAAGCTTTCTTT
TRBV5-4	TRBD1	TRBJ1-4	-	CASSLPGQGAEKLFF	TGTGCCAGCAGCCTCCCGGGACAGGGAGCTGAAAAACTGTTTTTT
TRBV23-1	-	TRBJ1-2	-	CASSQWGGQGNYGYTF	TGCGCCAGCAGTCAATGGGGGGGGCAAGGGAACTATGGCTACACCTTC
TRBV7-9	-	TRBJ2-7	-	CASSLGGASSYEQYF	TGTGCCAGCAGCTTAGGGGGCGCCAGTTCCTACGAGCAGTACTTC
TRBV28	-	TRBJ1-5	-	CASRRIVYQPQHF	TGTGCCAGCAGGAGGATAGTCTATCAGCCCCAGCATTTT
TRBV27	TRBD1	TRBJ2-7	-	CASSPRDRGWLQYF	TGTGCCAGCAGTCCCCGGGACAGGGGGTGGTTGCAGTACTTC
TRBV5-6	TRBD2	TRBJ2-7	-	CASSLVGLAGGEQYF	TGTGCCAGCAGCTTGGTAGGACTAGCGGGGGGGGAGCAGTACTTC
TRBV28	TRBD1	TRBJ1-6	-	CASMRDRGTPLHF	TGTGCCAGCATGCGTGACAGGGGTACACCCCTCCACTTT
TRBV5-1	TRBD1	TRBJ2-7	-	CASSSTGVNEQYF	TGCGCCAGCAGCTCGACAGGGGTAAACGAGCAGTACTTC
TRBV10-1	TRBD1	TRBJ2-3	-	CASSLDRGFTDTQYF	TGCGCCAGCAGTTTGGACAGGGGGTTCACAGATACGCAGTATTTT
TRBV7-9	TRBD1	TRBJ1-2	-	CASSSTGTVYGYTF	TGTGCCAGCAGCTCCACCGGGACAGTTTATGGCTACACCTTC
TRBV2	TRBD1	TRBJ1-4	once	CASSESQGAEKLFF	TGTGCCAGCAGTGAATCACAGGGGGCGGAAAAACTGTTTTTT
TRBV2	TRBD2	TRBJ2-2	-	CASQLAENTGELFF	TGTGCCAGCCAACTAGCGGAAAACACCGGGGAGCTGTTTTTT
TRBV5-4	-	TRBJ2-3	-	CASSLVRATDTQYF	TGTGCCAGCAGCTTGGTCAGGGCTACAGATACGCAGTATTTT
TRBV7-9	TRBD1	TRBJ1-1	-	CSSSEHRGPEAFF	TGTTCCAGCAGCGAACACAGGGGCCCTGAAGCTTTCTTT
TRBV11-2	TRBD1	TRBJ1-2	few	CASSPGQPYGYTF	TGTGCCAGCAGCCCGGGACAGCCCTATGGCTACACCTTC